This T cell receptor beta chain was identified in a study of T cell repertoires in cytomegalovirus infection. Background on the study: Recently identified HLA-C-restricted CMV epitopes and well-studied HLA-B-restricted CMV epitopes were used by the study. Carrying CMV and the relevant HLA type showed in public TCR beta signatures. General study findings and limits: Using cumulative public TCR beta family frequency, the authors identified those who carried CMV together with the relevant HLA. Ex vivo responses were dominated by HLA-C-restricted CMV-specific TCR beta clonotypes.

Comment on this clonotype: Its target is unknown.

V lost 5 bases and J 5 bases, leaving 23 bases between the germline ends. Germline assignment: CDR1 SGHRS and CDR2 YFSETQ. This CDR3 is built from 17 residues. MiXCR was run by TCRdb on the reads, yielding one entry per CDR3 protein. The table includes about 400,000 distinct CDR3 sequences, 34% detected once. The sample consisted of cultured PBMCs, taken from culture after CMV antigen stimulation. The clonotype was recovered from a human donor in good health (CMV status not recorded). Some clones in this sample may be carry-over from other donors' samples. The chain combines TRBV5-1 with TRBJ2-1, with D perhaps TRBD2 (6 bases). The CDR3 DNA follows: TGCGCCAGCAGTTTGATCATGTGGCGGGGATATAACAATGAGCAGTTCTTC. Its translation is CASSLIMWRGYNNEQFF.